This T cell receptor beta chain was obtained from a study of technical replicates of blood from several donors. TCRdb's table, derived via immunoSEQ multiplex PCR, lists solely in-frame clones and lacks some. The sample records approximately 79,000 clones, approximately 97% being singletons. CDR3 length: 17 amino acids. The sequencing input was T cells isolated from PBMCs. This TCR was sampled from a human donor in good health. The chain recombines TRBV21-1 with TRBJ1-1. TRBV21-1 is recorded as a pseudogene. The CDR3 DNA sequence: TGTGCCAGCAGCCGTATTGGGAGGGGGTCGGGGAACACTGAAGCTTTCTTT. Protein: CASSRIGRGSGNTEAFF.